These 6 T cell receptor beta chains originate from one sample sequenced in a study of OX40 agonist ivuxolimab in advanced cancers. Clones were sequenced by immunoSEQ multiplex PCR, and TCRdb holds only the in-frame ones, with some missing. The sample consists of approximately 70,000 clones, 80% to 90% of them appearing once. This sample comprised CD4+ or CD8+ T cells sorted from blood, obtained in a trial of the OX40 agonist ivuxolimab. The receptor source for this set is an adult with an advanced solid tumor such as melanoma, head and neck, liver or kidney cancer.

This rearrangement joins TRBV6-6 to TRBJ1-2; D possibly corresponds to TRBD1 (5 bases). The V end lost 8 bases, the J end lost 5 bases, and 9 bases lay between the germline ends. CDR1 is MNHNY and CDR2 is SVGAGI in the germline V gene (reference sequence). The CDR3 is 11 amino acids. The DNA for the CDR3 is TGTGCCAGCCGTAGGGGATATGGCTACACCTTC. Its protein is CASRRGYGYTF.

The chain recombines TRBV5-1 with TRBJ2-3; the D gene is possibly TRBD1 (6 bases). Trimming took 1 base from V and 5 from J, leaving 8 bases between them. Germline CDR1 SGHRS, CDR2 YFSETQ. CDR3 length: 13 amino acids. For the CDR3, the DNA is TGCGCCAGCAGCTTGCAGGGGCGAGATACGCAGTATTTT. It specifies CASSLQGRDTQYF.

The V call is TRBV18, the J call TRBJ1-6, with 7 positions matching TRBD1. There are 16 residues in the CDR3. Unmatched junction bases numbered 11, after V lost 2 bases and J lost 10 bases. Germline CDR1 is KGHSH and CDR2 is LQKENI. The CDR3 bases are TGTGCCAGCTCACCAGTGAAACAGGGGTGGTTATCACCCCTCCACTTT. Translation: CASSPVKQGWLSPLHF.

This clone is categorized as medium-sized. The chain joins TRBV19 to TRBJ1-2; the D gene is possibly TRBD1 (5 bases). The CDR3 runs 14 residues. Per the germline V gene, CDR1 is LNHDA and CDR2 is SQIVND (reference sequence). The V end lost 7 bases, the J end lost 1 base, and 13 bases lay between the germline ends. CDR3 DNA sequence: TGTGCCAGTACGACCGCAGGGAATAACTATGGCTACACCTTC. This encodes CASTTAGNNYGYTF.

This clone showed up just once. This chain links TRBV5-3 with TRBJ2-1; TRBD1 is a possible D gene (6 bases). TRBV5-3 is an ORF, and what it does is uncertain. This CDR3 contains 17 residues. V was cut by 5 bases and J by 6 bases, with 24 bases left in between. The CDR3 nucleotides read TGTGCCAGAAGACGGAAATCCGTTCCTGACAGGCCCAATGAGCAGTTCTTC. Translated, it gives CARRRKSVPDRPNEQFF.

This clone was seen a single time. The chain combines TRBV23-1 with TRBJ1-6; a weak D match, TRBD1 (5 bases). TRBV23-1 carries the ORF label, with uncertain function. This CDR3 comprises 15 residues. V was shortened by 8 bases and J by 7 bases, with 18 bases between the two germline ends. The CDR3 is CASSQSTAGNSPLHF. The CDR3 DNA follows: TGCGCCAGCTCCCAATCTACGGCAGGGAATTCACCCCTCCACTTT.